This is a list of T cell receptor beta chains from one sample in a study of beta chain features in type 1 diabetes. Repertoires were generated with immunoSEQ multiplex PCR, while TCRdb's copy carries only in-frame clones and drops some. The sample consists of a few hundred thousand clones, about 15% of them appearing once. The source material was naive CD4+ T cells from blood. The source of these receptors is a woman aged 18 to 35 in good health. The CDR3 runs from the conserved cysteine through the conserved F or W. The order of the fields is V gene, J gene, clone size, D gene, CDR3 protein, CDR3 DNA. A D gene is named only where the DNA matches it firmly. Size is omitted from some rows. Given values are once, few, many or a class for expanded clones.

v_call: TRBV29-1
j_call: TRBJ1-4
clone_size: .
d_call: .
cdr3_aa: CSTNEQGTNEKLFF
cdr3_nt: TGCAGCACCAATGAACAGGGAACTAATGAAAAACTGTTTTTT

v_call: TRBV5-1
j_call: TRBJ2-5
clone_size: .
d_call: TRBD1
cdr3_aa: CASSFLGQKETQYF
cdr3_nt: TGCGCCAGCAGCTTCCTGGGACAGAAAGAGACCCAGTACTTC

v_call: TRBV5-1
j_call: TRBJ2-2
clone_size: .
d_call: TRBD2
cdr3_aa: CASSFLAGATGGELFF
cdr3_nt: TGCGCCAGCAGCTTTTTGGCGGGAGCTACCGGCGGGGAGCTGTTTTTT

v_call: TRBV29-1
j_call: TRBJ2-7
clone_size: .
d_call: .
cdr3_aa: CSVEDGRDGLAEQYF
cdr3_nt: TGCAGCGTTGAAGATGGGCGGGACGGCTTAGCTGAGCAGTACTTC

v_call: TRBV13
j_call: TRBJ2-2
clone_size: .
d_call: .
cdr3_aa: CASSLVRQGSSGELFF
cdr3_nt: TGTGCCAGCAGCTTAGTCCGTCAGGGGAGTTCCGGGGAGCTGTTTTTT

v_call: TRBV18
j_call: TRBJ2-1
clone_size: .
d_call: TRBD2
cdr3_aa: CASSLTKQREDGEQFF
cdr3_nt: TGTGCCAGCTCACTTACCAAACAACGGGAGGACGGAGAGCAGTTCTTC

v_call: TRBV5-4
j_call: TRBJ2-3
clone_size: few
d_call: .
cdr3_aa: CASSGQQGTDTQYF
cdr3_nt: TGTGCCAGCAGCGGACAGCAGGGCACAGATACGCAGTATTTT

v_call: TRBV19
j_call: TRBJ1-2
clone_size: few
d_call: TRBD1
cdr3_aa: CASSKGQGPNSGGYTF
cdr3_nt: TGTGCCAGTAGTAAAGGACAGGGACCCAATTCTGGCGGCTACACCTTC

v_call: TRBV5-1
j_call: TRBJ2-3
clone_size: .
d_call: .
cdr3_aa: CASSFLAYVKYF
cdr3_nt: TGCGCCAGCAGCTTTTTAGCGTACGTTAAGTATTTT

v_call: TRBV30
j_call: TRBJ1-2
clone_size: few
d_call: .
cdr3_aa: CAWTKSSGYTF
cdr3_nt: TGTGCCTGGACCAAAAGTAGTGGCTACACCTTC

v_call: TRBV4-2
j_call: TRBJ2-7
clone_size: few
d_call: .
cdr3_aa: CASSQLSEGSYEQYF
cdr3_nt: TGTGCCAGCAGCCAATTATCCGAAGGGAGCTACGAGCAGTACTTC

v_call: TRBV27
j_call: TRBJ2-1
clone_size: .
d_call: .
cdr3_aa: CASSLEWDIGVNEQFF
cdr3_nt: TGTGCCAGCAGTTTAGAGTGGGACATTGGCGTCAATGAGCAGTTCTTC

v_call: TRBV19
j_call: TRBJ1-5
clone_size: .
d_call: .
cdr3_aa: CASSSAGRDQPQHF
cdr3_nt: TGTGCCAGTAGCTCTGCAGGGCGTGATCAGCCCCAGCATTTT

v_call: TRBV10-3
j_call: TRBJ2-7
clone_size: few
d_call: TRBD1
cdr3_aa: CAISDGTGAYEQYF
cdr3_nt: TGTGCCATCAGTGACGGGACAGGGGCCTACGAGCAGTACTTC

v_call: TRBV10-3
j_call: TRBJ2-7
clone_size: few
d_call: .
cdr3_aa: CAISKTGLSSYEQYF
cdr3_nt: TGTGCCATCAGTAAGACAGGTTTGAGCTCCTACGAGCAGTACTTC

v_call: TRBV5-1
j_call: TRBJ2-5
clone_size: .
d_call: .
cdr3_aa: CASSQSQGYETQYF
cdr3_nt: TGCGCCAGCAGCCAGTCCCAGGGCTATGAGACCCAGTACTTC

v_call: TRBV25-1
j_call: TRBJ1-2
clone_size: few
d_call: TRBD1
cdr3_aa: CASSESPGTGEYGYTF
cdr3_nt: TGTGCCAGCAGTGAATCTCCTGGGACAGGGGAGTATGGCTACACCTTC

v_call: TRBV7-2
j_call: TRBJ2-7
clone_size: few
d_call: TRBD2
cdr3_aa: CASSPRLAGVYEQYF
cdr3_nt: TGTGCCAGCAGCCCCAGACTAGCGGGAGTCTACGAGCAGTACTTC

v_call: TRBV4-1
j_call: TRBJ2-5
clone_size: .
d_call: .
cdr3_aa: CASSKERQGLETQYF
cdr3_nt: TGCGCCAGCAGCAAAGAACGTCAGGGGCTAGAGACCCAGTACTTC

v_call: TRBV6-5
j_call: TRBJ2-7
clone_size: few
d_call: .
cdr3_aa: CASSRRLLSYEQYF
cdr3_nt: TGTGCCAGCAGTAGGAGACTACTCTCCTACGAGCAGTACTTC

v_call: TRBV29-1
j_call: TRBJ2-5
clone_size: .
d_call: TRBD2
cdr3_aa: CSVSGRVVRETQYF
cdr3_nt: TGCAGCGTTAGCGGGAGGGTGGTTAGAGAGACCCAGTACTTC

v_call: TRBV5-4
j_call: TRBJ2-5
clone_size: .
d_call: TRBD2
cdr3_aa: CASAPGSGRAGETQYF
cdr3_nt: TGTGCCAGCGCTCCTGGGAGCGGGAGGGCTGGGGAGACCCAGTACTTC

v_call: TRBV1
j_call: TRBJ2-2
clone_size: few
d_call: .
cdr3_aa: CTSSQRSGTSGENTGELFF
cdr3_nt: TGCACCAGCAGCCAACGTTCCGGGACTAGCGGGGAGAACACCGGGGAGCTGTTTTTT

v_call: TRBV18
j_call: TRBJ2-7
clone_size: .
d_call: TRBD2
cdr3_aa: CASSPPGGVYEQYF
cdr3_nt: TGTGCCAGCTCACCACCGGGGGGGGTCTACGAGCAGTACTTC

v_call: TRBV29-1
j_call: TRBJ2-4
clone_size: .
d_call: .
cdr3_aa: CSVEGGRDIQYF
cdr3_nt: TGCAGCGTTGAGGGGGGAAGGGACATTCAGTACTTC

v_call: TRBV7-3
j_call: TRBJ2-7
clone_size: few
d_call: .
cdr3_aa: CASSSAGPGYEQYF
cdr3_nt: TGTGCCAGCAGCTCAGCAGGCCCGGGGTACGAGCAGTACTTC

v_call: TRBV28
j_call: TRBJ2-1
clone_size: few
d_call: .
cdr3_aa: CASSPRQAYNEQFF
cdr3_nt: TGTGCCAGCAGTCCGCGGCAAGCCTACAATGAGCAGTTCTTC

v_call: TRBV6-5
j_call: TRBJ1-2
clone_size: .
d_call: .
cdr3_aa: CASSLMTANYGYTF
cdr3_nt: TGTGCCAGCAGTTTAATGACTGCCAACTATGGCTACACCTTC

v_call: TRBV29-1
j_call: TRBJ1-1
clone_size: few
d_call: TRBD1
cdr3_aa: CSVAPGQAAFF
cdr3_nt: TGCAGCGTGGCGCCGGGACAGGCGGCTTTCTTT

v_call: TRBV19
j_call: TRBJ2-6
clone_size: .
d_call: .
cdr3_aa: CASWTGTGSGANVLTF
cdr3_nt: TGTGCCAGTTGGACCGGGACTGGGTCTGGGGCCAACGTCCTGACTTTC

v_call: TRBV4-2
j_call: TRBJ1-5
clone_size: .
d_call: .
cdr3_aa: CASSQVSGQNQPQHF
cdr3_nt: TGTGCCAGCAGCCAAGTCTCCGGACAGAATCAGCCCCAGCATTTT

v_call: TRBV4-2
j_call: TRBJ1-5
clone_size: .
d_call: .
cdr3_aa: CASSQSPGSNQPQHF
cdr3_nt: TGTGCCAGCAGCCAATCCCCAGGGAGCAATCAGCCCCAGCATTTT

v_call: TRBV19
j_call: TRBJ1-5
clone_size: .
d_call: TRBD1
cdr3_aa: CASSDRGGQPQHF
cdr3_nt: TGTGCCAGTAGCGACAGGGGCGGGCAGCCCCAGCATTTT

v_call: TRBV9
j_call: TRBJ1-3
clone_size: .
d_call: .
cdr3_aa: CASSVAGATGNTIYF
cdr3_nt: TGTGCCAGCAGCGTAGCAGGGGCCACTGGAAACACCATATATTTT

v_call: TRBV7-3
j_call: TRBJ2-1
clone_size: .
d_call: .
cdr3_aa: CASSLTGVRGNEQFF
cdr3_nt: TGTGCCAGCAGCTTAACCGGGGTGCGAGGCAATGAGCAGTTCTTC

v_call: TRBV13
j_call: TRBJ2-1
clone_size: few
d_call: TRBD2
cdr3_aa: CASSLVGQGGTSGRDEQFF
cdr3_nt: TGTGCCAGCAGCTTAGTCGGCCAGGGCGGGACTAGCGGACGGGATGAGCAGTTCTTC

v_call: TRBV23-1
j_call: TRBJ1-3
clone_size: .
d_call: TRBD1
cdr3_aa: CASSLFIHRGRTGNTIYF
cdr3_nt: TGCGCCAGCAGTCTTTTCATTCACAGGGGACGTACTGGAAACACCATATATTTT

v_call: TRBV11-1
j_call: TRBJ2-7
clone_size: few
d_call: TRBD1
cdr3_aa: CASSFPRGEGQGTYEQYF
cdr3_nt: TGTGCCAGCAGCTTCCCCCGTGGTGAGGGACAGGGGACCTACGAGCAGTACTTC

v_call: TRBV30
j_call: TRBJ1-5
clone_size: few
d_call: .
cdr3_aa: CACGQNQPQHF
cdr3_nt: TGTGCCTGTGGGCAGAATCAGCCCCAGCATTTT

v_call: TRBV28
j_call: TRBJ1-2
clone_size: .
d_call: .
cdr3_aa: CASQGHYGYTF
cdr3_nt: TGTGCCAGCCAGGGGCACTATGGCTACACCTTC

v_call: TRBV27
j_call: TRBJ2-1
clone_size: .
d_call: TRBD2
cdr3_aa: CASRASSGGYNEQFF
cdr3_nt: TGTGCCAGCAGAGCTTCTAGCGGGGGGTACAATGAGCAGTTCTTC

v_call: TRBV18
j_call: TRBJ2-2
clone_size: .
d_call: .
cdr3_aa: CASSPLVRQGYGELFF
cdr3_nt: TGTGCCAGCTCACCTCTTGTCCGGCAGGGTTACGGGGAGCTGTTTTTT

v_call: TRBV28
j_call: TRBJ1-1
clone_size: .
d_call: .
cdr3_aa: CASTGGTGNTEAFF
cdr3_nt: TGTGCCAGCACTGGCGGTACGGGGAACACTGAAGCTTTCTTT

v_call: TRBV7-2
j_call: TRBJ2-7
clone_size: .
d_call: TRBD2
cdr3_aa: CASRGLARSYEQYF
cdr3_nt: TGTGCCAGCAGGGGACTAGCCCGCTCCTACGAGCAGTACTTC

v_call: TRBV7-2
j_call: TRBJ1-5
clone_size: once
d_call: .
cdr3_aa: CASSLLGGVGRFNQPQHF
cdr3_nt: TGTGCCAGCAGCTTACTAGGCGGGGTAGGCCGGTTCAATCAGCCCCAGCATTTT

v_call: TRBV9
j_call: TRBJ2-3
clone_size: few
d_call: TRBD2
cdr3_aa: CASSPSGLAGGTDTQYF
cdr3_nt: TGTGCCAGCAGCCCTTCGGGACTAGCGGGGGGCACAGATACGCAGTATTTT

v_call: TRBV29-1
j_call: TRBJ1-4
clone_size: .
d_call: .
cdr3_aa: CSGGGNEKLFF
cdr3_nt: TGCAGCGGGGGGGGGAATGAAAAACTGTTTTTT

v_call: TRBV4-2
j_call: TRBJ2-7
clone_size: .
d_call: .
cdr3_aa: CASSQRHDVNSYEQYF
cdr3_nt: TGTGCCAGCAGCCAGCGGCATGACGTAAACTCCTACGAGCAGTACTTC